The sequence of this TCR beta chain was determined in a study of T cell responses to AZD1222 COVID-19 vaccine. V was pared by 3 bases and J by 3 bases, with 3 bases between. The CDR3 has 11 residues. The germline gives CDR1 SGHAT, CDR2 FQNNGV. Broader study findings: Repertoires were obtained solely post-peak T cell response. It was only 6 or 7 AZD1222 recipients who were seropositive at baseline. Close to half of spike-specific TCRs reportedly recognize unmutated variant regions. Females outnumbered males among donors, who were mostly white British; clonal diversity was possibly underestimated.

Here immunoSEQ multiplex PCR was the method, and the copy in TCRdb shows in-frame clones only, minus some. Of about 130,000 clones in the sample, about 86% were seen once. Points on this clone: The antigen is not known.

The V call is TRBV11-2, the J call TRBJ2-7, with D unclear. The starting material was peripheral blood, obtained on day 0 of AZD1222 vaccination. This TCR was sampled from an adult in good health. The DNA for the CDR3 is TGTGCCAGCAGCTTCCTCTACGAGCAGTACTTC. The encoded protein is CASSFLYEQYF.